This is a list of T cell receptor beta chains from one sample in a study of blood T cell repertoires in COVID-19. Generated by immunoSEQ multiplex PCR, the TCRdb table keeps only in-frame clones and is missing some. The data show approximately 120,000 clones, with roughly four fifths seen just once and roughly a tenth held by the top ten. Material for sequencing was peripheral blood. Source of these receptors: a human donor in a cohort sampled during active COVID-19. Each CDR3 is given with its conserved first and last residue. A D gene is named only where the DNA matches it firmly. The size field is filled for only some rows; it gives once, few, many or a size class.

>TRBJ1-6|.|TRBD1|TRBV7-9
TGTGCCAGCAGCTCGCCCGGGACAGGGAACTCCTATAATTCACCCCTCCACTTT
CASSSPGTGNSYNSPLHF
>TRBJ1-5|.|TRBD1|TRBV15
TGTGCCACCAGCCGAGGACAGGGGGTTTACGGCAATCAGCCCCAGCATTTT
CATSRGQGVYGNQPQHF
>TRBJ1-2|few|TRBD1|TRBV12-3/TRBV12-4
TGTGCCAGCGGGGCCCAGGGGGTGGGTGGCTACACCTTC
CASGAQGVGGYTF
>TRBJ1-1|once|.|TRBV5-4
TGTGCCAGCAGCCCCGACGGAGGTAGGAGCACTGAAGCTTTCTTT
CASSPDGGRSTEAFF
>TRBJ1-2|.|.|TRBV12-3/TRBV12-4
TGTGCCAGCAGTCTCCGAACGGACTCAGGCTACACCTTC
CASSLRTDSGYTF
>TRBJ2-7|.|TRBD1|TRBV7-8
TGTGCCAGCAGCTCAGAGGGACAGTTTGGGGTCTACGAGCAGTACTTC
CASSSEGQFGVYEQYF
>TRBJ2-3|few|TRBD2|TRBV7-9
TGTGCCAGCAGCCGAGGCAGTGGTGCGGGGGGCACAGATACGCAGTATTTT
CASSRGSGAGGTDTQYF
>TRBJ2-3|.|TRBD2|TRBV4-2
TGTGCCAGCAGCCAAGAGCTGACCATAGCGGGCTACACAGATACGCAGTATTTT
CASSQELTIAGYTDTQYF
>TRBJ1-1|.|.|TRBV29-1
TGCAGCGTTGAGCAGTTCACTGAAGCTTTCTTT
CSVEQFTEAFF
>TRBJ1-2|.|.|TRBV29-1
TGCAGCGTTCGTTTGGGGGCAGACCAGGCCACCTTC
CSVRLGADQATF
>TRBJ1-1|.|TRBD1|TRBV2
TGTGCCAGCAGCGAACAGGGGTGGAACACTGAAGCTTTCTTT
CASSEQGWNTEAFF
>TRBJ2-1|.|TRBD2|TRBV6-5
TGTGCCAGCAGGGCGGGGGGGCGTAATGAGCAGTTCTTC
CASRAGGRNEQFF
>TRBJ1-6|.|TRBD1|TRBV27
TGTGCCAGCACTCCCCGTCCCCGGACAGGGCGTAATTCACCCCTCCACTTT
CASTPRPRTGRNSPLHF
>TRBJ1-1|.|TRBD1|TRBV30
TGTGCCTGGAGTAAGCGGAGACAGGGGACTGAAGCTTTCTTT
CAWSKRRQGTEAFF
>TRBJ1-2|.|.|TRBV5-1
TGCGCCAGCAGCTTATATAGGGAGGGGGGCGTCGGCTACACCTTC
CASSLYREGGVGYTF
>TRBJ1-2|.|.|TRBV4-1
TGCGCCAGCAGCCAAAAGGGGGAAGATGGCTACACCTTC
CASSQKGEDGYTF
>TRBJ2-3|.|.|TRBV27
TGTGCCAGCAGTGCACGCGGGACGAGCACAGATACGCAGTATTTT
CASSARGTSTDTQYF
>TRBJ1-6|.|.|TRBV28
TGTGCCAGCAGTCGACAGCATTCACCCCTCCACTTT
CASSRQHSPLHF
>TRBJ2-7|once|TRBD1|TRBV6-5
TGTGCCAGCAGAGAGACAGGGACCAACGAGCAGTACTTC
CASRETGTNEQYF
>TRBJ2-7|.|TRBD1|TRBV6-5
TGTGCCAGCAGTAGGGACAGGGGGCTATACGAGCAGTACTTC
CASSRDRGLYEQYF
>TRBJ1-6|.|TRBD1|TRBV5-6
TGTGCCAGCAGCTCCTCAGGGGGCGAGAATAATTCACCCCTCCACTTT
CASSSSGGENNSPLHF
>TRBJ2-3|.|TRBD2|TRBV11-2
TGTGCCAGCAGCTTATTAGTAGCGGGGGGAAACACAGATACGCAGTATTTT
CASSLLVAGGNTDTQYF
>TRBJ2-5|.|.|TRBV30
TGTGCCTGGAGTGTACTAAGGTCTAGCCAAGAGACCCAGTACTTC
CAWSVLRSSQETQYF